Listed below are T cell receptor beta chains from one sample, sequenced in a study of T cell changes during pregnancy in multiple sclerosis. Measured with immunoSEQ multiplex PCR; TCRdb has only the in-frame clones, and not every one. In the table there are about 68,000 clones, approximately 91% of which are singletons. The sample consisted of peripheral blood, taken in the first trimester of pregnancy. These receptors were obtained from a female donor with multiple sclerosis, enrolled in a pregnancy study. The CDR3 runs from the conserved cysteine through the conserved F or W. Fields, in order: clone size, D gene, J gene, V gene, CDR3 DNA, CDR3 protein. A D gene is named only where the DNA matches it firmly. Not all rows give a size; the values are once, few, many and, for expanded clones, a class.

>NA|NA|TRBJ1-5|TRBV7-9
TGTGCCAGCAGCGAAAGACAGTACCAGCCCCAGCATTTT
CASSERQYQPQHF
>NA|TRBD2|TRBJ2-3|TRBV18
TGTGCCAGCTCACCAACCGGGGAGCCTAGCGGGGCTCCAGATACGCAGTATTTT
CASSPTGEPSGAPDTQYF
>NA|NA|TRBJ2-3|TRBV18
TGTGCCAGCTCACCAATGCCTCGGGTAGATACGCAGTATTTT
CASSPMPRVDTQYF
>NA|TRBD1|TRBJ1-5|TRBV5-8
TGTGCCAGCAGCTCCCTGAGGTGGACAGGGGCCTCGTATAGCAATCAGCCCCAGCATTTT
CASSSLRWTGASYSNQPQHF
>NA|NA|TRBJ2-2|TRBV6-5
TGTGCCAGCAGGCTAGGCTCCGGGGAGCTGTTTTTT
CASRLGSGELFF
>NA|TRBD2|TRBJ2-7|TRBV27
TGTGCCAGCAGTTCTCGAGCGGGGCCCTCCTACGAGCAGTACTTC
CASSSRAGPSYEQYF
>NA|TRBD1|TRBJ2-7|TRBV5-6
TGTGCCAGCAGCTCCCCCCCCGGGACAGGGCGGATGGAGCAGTACTTC
CASSSPPGTGRMEQYF
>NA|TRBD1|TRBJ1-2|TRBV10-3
TGTGCCATCACCCCGGGACAGGGTGACTATGGCTACACCTTC
CAITPGQGDYGYTF
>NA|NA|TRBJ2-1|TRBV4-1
TGCGCCAGCAGCCAAGTATCAAGCGGGTCCTACAATGAGCAGTTCTTC
CASSQVSSGSYNEQFF
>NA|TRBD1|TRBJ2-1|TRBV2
TGTGCCAGCAGTGGGGGGGGGACAGGGCGGAATGAGCAGTTCTTC
CASSGGGTGRNEQFF
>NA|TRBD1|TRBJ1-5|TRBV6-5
TGTGCCAGCAGTTACTCGACAGGGGTGGGTCAGCCCCAGCATTTT
CASSYSTGVGQPQHF
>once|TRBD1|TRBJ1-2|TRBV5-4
TGTGCCAGCAGCTCAACAGGGGGGAACTATGGCTACACCTTC
CASSSTGGNYGYTF